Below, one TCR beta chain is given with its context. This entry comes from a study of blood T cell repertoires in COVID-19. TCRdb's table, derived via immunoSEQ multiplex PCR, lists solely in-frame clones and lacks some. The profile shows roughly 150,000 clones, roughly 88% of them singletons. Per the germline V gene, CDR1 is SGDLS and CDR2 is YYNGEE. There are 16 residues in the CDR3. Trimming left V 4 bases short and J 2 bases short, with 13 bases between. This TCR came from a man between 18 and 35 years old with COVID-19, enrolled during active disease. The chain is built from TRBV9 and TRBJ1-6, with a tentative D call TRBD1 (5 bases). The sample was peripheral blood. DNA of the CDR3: TGTGCCAGCAGCCCAGTTGACAGCCCCTATAATTCACCCCTCCACTTT. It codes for CASSPVDSPYNSPLHF. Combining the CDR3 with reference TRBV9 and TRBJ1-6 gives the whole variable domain DSGVTQTPKHLITATGQRVTLRCSPRSGDLSVYWYQQSLDQGLQFLIQYYNGEERAKGNILERFSAQQFPDLHSELNLSSLELGDSALYFCASSPVDSPYNSPLHFGNGTRLTVT.